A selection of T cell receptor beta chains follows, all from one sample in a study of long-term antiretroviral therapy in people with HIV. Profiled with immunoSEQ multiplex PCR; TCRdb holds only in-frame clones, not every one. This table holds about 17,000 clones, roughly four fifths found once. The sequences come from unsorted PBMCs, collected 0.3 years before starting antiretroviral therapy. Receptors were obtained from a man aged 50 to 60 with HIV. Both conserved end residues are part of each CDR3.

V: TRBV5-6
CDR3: CASSPETGIPNYGYTF

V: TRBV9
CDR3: CASSEGPELEKLFF

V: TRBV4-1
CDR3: CASSQEFPQSQPQHF

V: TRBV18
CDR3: CASSPPIRTALGDGYTF

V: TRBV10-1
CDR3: CASSSDRVVTDTQYF

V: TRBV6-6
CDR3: CASSYGLAGYEQYF

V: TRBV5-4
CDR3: CASSVSKSSEAFF

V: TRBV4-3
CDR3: CASSQSNSGTYEQYF

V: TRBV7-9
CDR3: CASSLAGRSAFF

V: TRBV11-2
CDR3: CASRLNRGRIYEQYF

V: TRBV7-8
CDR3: CASSPRGPLREANEKLFF

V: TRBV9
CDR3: CASSVGLAGGLNEQFF

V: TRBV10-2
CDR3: CASSELLQGIQYF

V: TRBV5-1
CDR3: CASSLDPGRRTEGYTF

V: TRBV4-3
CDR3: CASSQEWDRTEAFF

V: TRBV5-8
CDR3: CASSRRQGGQPQHF

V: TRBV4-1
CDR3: CASSPSIPGQGAINYGYTF

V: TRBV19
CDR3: CASSSQGGRFSGELFF

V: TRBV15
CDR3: CATSREAGGGTDTQYF

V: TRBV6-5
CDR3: CASRGPPGTQYF

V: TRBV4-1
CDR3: CASSQALRGGDTGELFF

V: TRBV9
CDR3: CASSVWASGGYNEQFF

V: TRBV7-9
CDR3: CASSHRNQETQYF

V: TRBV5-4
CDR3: CASSGTHQETQYF

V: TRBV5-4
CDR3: CASSLSDNRETQYF

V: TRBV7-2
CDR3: CASSPTGGDQPQHF

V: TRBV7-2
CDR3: CASSLGGDGYTF

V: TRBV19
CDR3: CASTPGLAGLPYNEQFF

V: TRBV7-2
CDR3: CASSQLGLADEQFF

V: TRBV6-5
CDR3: CASSSGGGGPGNTIYF

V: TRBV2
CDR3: CASRQQETQYF

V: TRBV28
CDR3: CASRPGVGTTEAFF

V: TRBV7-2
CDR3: CASSLLSGGADTQYF

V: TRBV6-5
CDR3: CASSYGGATYEQYF

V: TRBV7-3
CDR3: CASSLGYGTEAFF

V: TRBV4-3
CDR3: CASSQSLGQGSEKLFF

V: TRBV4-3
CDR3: CASSQWDSAYDEQFF

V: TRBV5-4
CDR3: CASSLVFGQMNTEAFF

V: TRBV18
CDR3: CASSRAPRIMNTEAFF

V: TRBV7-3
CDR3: CASSPGPTYGYTF

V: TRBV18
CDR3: CASSPNRKLKYF

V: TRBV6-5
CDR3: CASSYRTVSTDTQYF

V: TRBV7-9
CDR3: CASILQGNYGYTF

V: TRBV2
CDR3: CASSYRAGPLVLETQYF

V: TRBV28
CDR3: CASSLYINRDRGETNEKLFF

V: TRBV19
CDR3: CASTPGRGSYEQYF

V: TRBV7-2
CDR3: CASSLEVGGYTEAFF

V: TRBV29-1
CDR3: CSVVPADTQYF

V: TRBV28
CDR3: CASSLRQGYEQYF

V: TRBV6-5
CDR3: CASSYSPGQGADTQYF

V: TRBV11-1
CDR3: CASSLSHTGGWETQYF

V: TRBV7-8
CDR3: CASSLVIRDLLFF

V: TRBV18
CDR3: CASSRTQNTEAFF

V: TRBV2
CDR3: CASSEGDRTEAFF

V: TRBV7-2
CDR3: CASSYGTGVYGYTF

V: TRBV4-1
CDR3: CASSPPGLAGYNEQFF